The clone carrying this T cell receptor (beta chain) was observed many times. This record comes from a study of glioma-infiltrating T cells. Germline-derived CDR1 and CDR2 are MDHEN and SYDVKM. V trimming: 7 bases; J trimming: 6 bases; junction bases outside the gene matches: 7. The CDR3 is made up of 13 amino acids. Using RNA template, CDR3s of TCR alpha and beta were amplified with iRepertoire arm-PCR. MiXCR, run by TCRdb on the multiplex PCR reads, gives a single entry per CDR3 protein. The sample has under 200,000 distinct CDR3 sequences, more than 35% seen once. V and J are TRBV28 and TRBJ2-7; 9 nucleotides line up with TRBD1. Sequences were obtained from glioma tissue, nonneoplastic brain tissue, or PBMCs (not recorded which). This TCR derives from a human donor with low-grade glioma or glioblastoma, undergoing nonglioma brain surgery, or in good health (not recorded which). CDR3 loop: CASTRDRVGEQYF. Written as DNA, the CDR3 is TGTGCCAGCACCCGGGACAGGGTAGGCGAGCAGTACTTC.